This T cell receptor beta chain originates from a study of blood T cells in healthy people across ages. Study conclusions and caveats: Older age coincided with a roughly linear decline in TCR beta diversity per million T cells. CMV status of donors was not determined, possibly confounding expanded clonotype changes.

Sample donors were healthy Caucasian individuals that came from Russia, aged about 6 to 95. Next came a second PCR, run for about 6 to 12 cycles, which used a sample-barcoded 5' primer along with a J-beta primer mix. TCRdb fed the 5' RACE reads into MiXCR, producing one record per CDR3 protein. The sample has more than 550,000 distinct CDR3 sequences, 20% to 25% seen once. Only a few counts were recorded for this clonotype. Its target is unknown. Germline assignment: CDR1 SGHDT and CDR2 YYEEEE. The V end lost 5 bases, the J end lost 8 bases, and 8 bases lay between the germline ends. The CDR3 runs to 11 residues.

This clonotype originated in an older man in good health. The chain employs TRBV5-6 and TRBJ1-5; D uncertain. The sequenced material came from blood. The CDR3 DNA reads TGTGCCAGCAGGTTGTCCGAGCCCCAGCATTTT. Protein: CASRLSEPQHF.